This T cell receptor beta chain was identified during a study of blood T cells in healthy people across ages. Study-wide findings and caveats: Per million T cells, the diversity of TCR beta decreased roughly linearly as age advanced. Whereas aged donors had fewer naive CD4+ cells, long-lived donors had more of them and higher diversity.

Drawing of peripheral blood yielded about 9.6 milliliters from each donor. The total RNA that was extracted per sample amounted to at least 5 micrograms. Comment on this clonotype: As yet, its antigen is unknown.

The CDR3 contains 12 residues. Germline assignment: CDR1 MNHNY and CDR2 SVGAGI (reference sequence). V lost 8 bases to trimming and J lost 7 bases, with 12 bases between them. Through a sample-barcoded 5' primer and a J-beta primer mix, a second PCR was run for roughly 6 to 11 cycles. TCRdb passed the 5' RACE reads through MiXCR, listing each CDR3 protein once. The sample consists of over 950,000 distinct CDR3 sequences, under 40% of them appearing once. V is TRBV6-6 and J is TRBJ2-1; D assignment may be TRBD1 or TRBD2 (5 bases each). This sequence was found in a man younger than 35 in good health. The sequencing input was blood. The CDR3 DNA reads TGTGCCAGCGGGGCTAAGCGGAATGAGCAGTTCTTC. Residues: CASGAKRNEQFF.